Listed here are 7 T cell receptor beta chains from one sample, sequenced in a study of T cells after yellow fever vaccination. Each CDR3 protein gets one entry after TCRdb re-called the 5' RACE reads with MiXCR. The sample lists hundreds of thousands of distinct CDR3 sequences, more than 9% occurring once. This specimen consisted of PBMCs, obtained on the day of the yellow fever booster vaccination. The source is a man aged 25 to 45 who received the YFV17D yellow fever vaccine.

The chain carries TRBV6-6 and TRBJ2-7; no clear D gene. Trimming stripped 2 bases from V and 5 bases from J, with 10 bases between. The CDR3 has 13 residues. CDR1 MNHNY and CDR2 SVGAGI come from the germline V gene (reference sequence). CDR3 nucleotides: TGTGCCAGCAGTTACCCGTCCCGCGACGAGCAGTACTTC. This sequence encodes CASSYPSRDEQYF.

This clonotype appeared a few times. The CDR3 bases are TGTGCCAGCAGTTACTCCCCCCAGGCCCGCGGGAACTACGAGCAGTACTTC. Protein: CASSYSPQARGNYEQYF. V and J are TRBV6-5 and TRBJ2-7; maybe TRBD2 (6 bases). Trimming took off 0 bases at V and 3 bases at J, with 18 bases between the two ends. The CDR3 is 17 residues long. The germline V gene has CDR1 MNHEY and CDR2 SVGAGI.

V gene TRBV27 combines with J gene TRBJ2-3; TRBD1 agrees at 8 bases. Losses at the gene ends were 0 bases for V and 2 bases for J; bases not matched to a gene: 13. Per the germline V gene, CDR1 is MNHEY and CDR2 is SMNVEV (reference sequence). The CDR3 sequence is 19 residues long. The CDR3 sequence is CASSLSLWDRRRATDTQYF. CDR3 coding DNA: TGTGCCAGCAGTTTATCACTTTGGGACAGGCGAAGGGCCACAGATACGCAGTATTTT.

The J gene is TRBJ2-2, the V gene TRBV27, with 7 bases that match TRBD1. This CDR3 has 17 amino acids. Unmatched junction bases numbered 9, after V lost 4 bases and J lost 1 base. Germline assignment: CDR1 MNHEY and CDR2 SMNVEV (reference sequence). For the CDR3, the DNA is TGTGCCAGCAGTTCAACAACAGGGGCCGAGAACACCGGGGAGCTGTTTTTT. It is translated as CASSSTTGAENTGELFF.

The J gene is TRBJ2-7, the V gene TRBV25-1; 14 bases match TRBD2. The CDR3 is made up of 16 amino acids. Trimming at V came to 4 bases and at J to 1 base, leaving 3 bases not matched to a gene. Germline CDR1 is MGHDK and CDR2 is SYGVNS. For the CDR3, the DNA is TGTGCCAGCAGTGGCGGGACTAGCGGGGGATCCTACGAGCAGTACTTC. Residues: CASSGGTSGGSYEQYF.

This clonotype was detected a few times. The J gene is TRBJ2-7, the V gene TRBV5-1; D is unresolved. Per germline, CDR1 SGHRS and CDR2 YFSETQ. The CDR3 runs 13 residues. V was clipped by 5 bases and J by 1 base, with 10 bases between them. As DNA, the CDR3 is TGCGCCAGCAGACGGGCTGGTTCCTACGAGCAGTACTTC. Protein: CASRRAGSYEQYF.

This clonotype was observed a few times. The rearrangement links TRBV7-2 to TRBJ2-5; weak D call: TRBD2 (6 bases). Trimming removed 5 bases at V and 4 bases at J, with 14 bases between. The CDR3 runs to 14 residues. Per the germline V gene, CDR1 is SGHTA and CDR2 is FQGNSA. The CDR3 sequence: CASSHRAGRETQYF. Written as DNA, the CDR3 is TGTGCCAGCAGCCATAGGGCCGGGAGAGAGACCCAGTACTTC. Full variable domain (remainder filled in from reference TRBV7-2 and TRBJ2-5): GAGVSQSPSNKVTEKGKDVELRCDPISGHTALYWYRQSLGQGLEFLIYFQGNSAPDKSGLPSDRFSAERTGGSVSTLTIQRTQQEDSAVYLCASSHRAGRETQYFGPGTRLLVL.